This T cell receptor (beta chain) was obtained from a study of control samples from healthy donors and cancer patients. Profiling relied on immunoSEQ multiplex PCR, and the TCRdb table lists in-frame clones only, not all of them. Of roughly 95,000 clones listed, approximately 86% were seen once; the top ten hold 12% to 15%. The CDR3 loop spans 15 amino acids. Losses at the gene ends were 0 bases for V and 0 bases for J; bases not matched to a gene: 3. Germline CDR1 and CDR2: SGHNT and YYREEE (reference sequence). Input material: blood. The chain combines TRBV5-4 with TRBJ2-7; 7 bases align to TRBD1. The origin of this receptor is a man between 25 and 39 years old in good health. The CDR3 sequence is CASSLGQGFSYEQYF. The CDR3 DNA follows: TGTGCCAGCAGCTTGGGACAGGGCTTCTCCTACGAGCAGTACTTC.